This entry features one T cell receptor (beta chain) sequence. Germline lookup yields CDR1 SNHLY and CDR2 FYNNEI. The CDR3 sequence is 16 residues long. With 6 bases clipped from V and 1 base from J, the junction kept 9 bases outside the gene matches. In the original processing: Reference gene primer amplification gave estimated nucleated cell counts. TCRdb's table, derived via immunoSEQ multiplex PCR, lists solely in-frame clones and lacks some. D and trimming were read from the DNA, whereas the V and J calls and clone size are those reported in that table. Among fewer than 350,000 clones listed, more than 70% were seen once. The entry originates in a study of blood T cell repertoires in COVID-19. Seattle's cohort entered during active infection and was followed longitudinally.

Sequences were obtained from peripheral blood. The clonotype originates from a woman aged 55-75 years with COVID-19, enrolled during active disease. The J gene is TRBJ1-2, the V gene TRBV2; TRBD1 agrees at 9 bases. CDR3 loop: CASRAGGGQGNYGYTF. In DNA, the CDR3 is TGTGCCAGCAGGGCAGGGGGGGGACAGGGTAACTATGGCTACACCTTC.